Each of the 3 T cell receptor beta chains below was sequenced from the same sample in a study of human T cells and chemical hapten exposure (dated by TCRdb to the early 2020s). Libraries were prepared through RACE. The sequencing machine was a NextSeq 500. The public reads were quality trimmed at Q25 with fastp and then assembled into clones with MiXCR by TCRdb, keeping productive beta chains. Rows merge per CDR3 protein into single entries with the most common DNA and genes. The sample data list some 51,000 distinct CDR3 sequences, and roughly 8.8% of these were observed just once. 14% of the sample belongs to the ten largest clones. Sample time point, as interpreted from the label and publication: pre-sensitization, week 0. In light of the paper, this sample's treatment or condition label describes: therapeutic diphenylcyclopropenone sensitization with weekly scalp DPC. The source was whole blood, collected in connection with sensitization to the hapten diphenylcyclopropenone (DPC). These receptors all stem from a woman aged 40 to 49 with alopecia areata. Some clones in this sample may be carry-over from other donors' samples.

This clonotype has just a few counts. The rearrangement links TRBV7-2 to TRBJ2-1, with D tentatively TRBD2 (5 bases). The CDR3 consists of 12 residues. The germline V and J ends were trimmed by 6 bases and 7 bases, with 10 bases remaining between them. Looked up from germline, CDR1 is SGHTA and CDR2 is FQGNSA. The CDR3 bases are TGTGCCAGCAGAACACTAGTGAATGAGCAGTTCTTC. Protein sequence: CASRTLVNEQFF. The entire variable domain, with the rest obtained from reference TRBV7-2 and TRBJ2-1, is as follows: GAGVSQSPSNKVTEKGKDVELRCDPISGHTALYWYRQSLGQGLEFLIYFQGNSAPDKSGLPSDRFSAERTGGSVSTLTIQRTQQEDSAVYLCASRTLVNEQFFGPGTRLTVL.

This clonotype was counted a few times. J is TRBJ2-2 and V is TRBV9; D perhaps matches TRBD1 (7 bases). The CDR3 sequence is 18 residues long. The germline V gene has CDR1 SGDLS and CDR2 YYNGEE. Trimming removed 0 bases at V and 1 base at J, with 16 bases between. CDR3 loop: CASSVGGGGAGNTGELFF. Here the CDR3 DNA reads TGTGCCAGCAGCGTAGGAGGAGGGGGCGCCGGGAACACCGGGGAGCTGTTTTTT.

This chain links TRBV29-1 with TRBJ2-5; 8 bases match TRBD2. The V gene's germline CDR1 is SQVTM and CDR2 ANQGSEA. The J segment lost 0 bases and the V segment lost 2 bases, leaving 2 bases of the junction unmatched. This CDR3 region has 14 residues. The CDR3 is CSVELAGYQETQYF. CDR3 DNA: TGCAGCGTTGAATTAGCGGGGTACCAAGAGACCCAGTACTTC.